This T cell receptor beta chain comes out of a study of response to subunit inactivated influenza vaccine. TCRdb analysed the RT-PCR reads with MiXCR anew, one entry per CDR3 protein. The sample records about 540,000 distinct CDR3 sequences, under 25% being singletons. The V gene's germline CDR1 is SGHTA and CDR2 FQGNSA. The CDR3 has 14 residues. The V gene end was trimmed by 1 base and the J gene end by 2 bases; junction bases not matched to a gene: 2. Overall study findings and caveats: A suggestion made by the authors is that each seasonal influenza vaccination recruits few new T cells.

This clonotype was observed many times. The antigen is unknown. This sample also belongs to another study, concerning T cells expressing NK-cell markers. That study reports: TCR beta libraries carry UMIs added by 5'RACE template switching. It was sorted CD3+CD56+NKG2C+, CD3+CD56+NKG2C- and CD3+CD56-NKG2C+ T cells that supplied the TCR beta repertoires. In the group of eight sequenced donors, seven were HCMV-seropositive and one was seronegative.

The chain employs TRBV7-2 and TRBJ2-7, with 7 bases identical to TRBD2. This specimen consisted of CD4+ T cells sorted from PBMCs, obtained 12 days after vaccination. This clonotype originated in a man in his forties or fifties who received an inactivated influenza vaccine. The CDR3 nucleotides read TGTGCCAGCAGCTTAGGTGGGAGGGCCTACGAGCAGTACTTC. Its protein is CASSLGGRAYEQYF.